This T cell receptor (beta chain) was sequenced during a study of shared clonotypes between healthy human individuals. General study points: Sequencing depth was expected to influence donor clonotype sharing.

To note about this clone: Antigen specificity is unknown. One end of the junction is discordant with germline, which a read error may explain.

Each subset's genomic DNA was shared equally among a number of immunoSEQ plates. The data were produced by immunoSEQ multiplex PCR, yet TCRdb's version contains in-frame clones alone and is incomplete. Of about 100,000 clones listed, 68% were seen once; the top ten hold around 25%. The germline V gene encodes CDR1 LNHDA and CDR2 SQIVND (reference sequence). The length of the CDR3 is 12 residues. The chain combines TRBV19 with TRBJ1-2, with D unclear. The clonotype was recovered from a woman in her 30s in good health. Sequences were obtained from memory CD8+ T cells sorted from blood. Subset specified: CD45RO+ cells pooled with CCR7-negative TemRA cells. The CDR3 DNA is TGTGCCAATAGTATAGGAATGTATGGCTACACCTTC. It codes for CANSIGMYGYTF. Complete variable domain (other parts from reference TRBV19 and TRBJ1-2): DGGITQSPKYLFRKEGQNVTLSCEQNLNHDAMYWYRQDPGQGLRLIYYSQIVNDFQKGDIAEGYSVSREKKESFPLTVTSAQKNPTAFYLCANSIGMYGYTFGSGTRLTVV.